The 26 T cell receptor beta chains below come from one sample, sequenced in a study of T cells after yellow fever vaccination. TCRdb recomputed calls from the 5' RACE reads with MiXCR, one row per CDR3 protein. The sample consists of more than 200,000 distinct CDR3 sequences, 3.6% of them appearing once. Source: PBMCs, taken 15 days after the yellow fever booster vaccination. The receptors were gathered from a man younger than 30 who received the YFV17D yellow fever vaccine.

This clonotype was counted between two and nine times. The chain links TRBV5-4 to TRBJ2-1, with 12 bases identical to TRBD1. Germline V gives CDR1 SGHNT, CDR2 YYREEE (reference sequence). Germline trimming cut 4 bases from V and 12 bases from J; bases unmatched to any gene: 14. The CDR3 consists of 16 residues. In DNA form, the CDR3 reads TGTGCCAGCAGCCGGGGACAGGGGGCCACCATTTCGGGGCAGTTCTTC. Residues: CASSRGQGATISGQFF. The whole variable domain, remainder taken from reference TRBV5-4 and TRBJ2-1, is ETGVTQSPTHLIKTRGQQVTLRCSSQSGHNTVSWYQQALGQGPQFIFQYYREEENGRGNFPPRFSGLQFPNYSSELNVNALELDDSALYLCASSRGQGATISGQFFGPGTRLTVL.

In this sample, this clonotype turned up many times. The chain carries TRBV20-1 and TRBJ1-6, with TRBD1 as a possible D gene (5 bases). CDR3 length equals 14 residues. Per the germline V gene, CDR1 is DFQATT and CDR2 is SNEGSKA (reference sequence). Trimming took off 3 bases at V and 14 bases at J, with 20 bases between the two ends. The CDR3, as DNA: TGCAGTGCTAGTCCATTCCGGGGCCAAAGGGCCCTCCACTTT. Its translation: CSASPFRGQRALHF.

This clonotype was counted many times. The gene calls are TRBV5-4 and TRBJ2-1; D remains unclear. V was cut by 3 bases and J by 7 bases, with 5 bases left in between. Per germline, CDR1 SGHNT and CDR2 YYREEE (reference sequence). This CDR3 comprises 11 residues. The CDR3 DNA reads TGTGCCAGCAGCTGGGGTAATGAGCAGTTCTTC. Residues: CASSWGNEQFF.

This clonotype was observed at least ten times. The chain employs TRBV5-1 and TRBJ2-7; 7 positions match TRBD1. There are 15 residues in the CDR3. V dropped 4 bases and J dropped 6; count of bases not matched to a gene: 13. The germline gives CDR1 SGHRS, CDR2 YFSETQ. As DNA, the CDR3 is TGCGCCAGCAGCGCCCACTTGGGACAGTCCGGCGAGCAGTACTTC. It codes for CASSAHLGQSGEQYF.

This clonotype was observed at least ten times. The rearrangement joins TRBV18 to TRBJ2-3, with D possibly being TRBD1 or TRBD2 (5 bases each). V was cut by 2 bases and J by 4 bases, with 7 bases left in between. Per germline, CDR1 KGHSH and CDR2 LQKENI. The CDR3 extends over 13 amino acids. In DNA, the CDR3 is TGTGCCAGCTCACCAGGGGGATCAGATACGCAGTATTTT. It specifies CASSPGGSDTQYF.

This clonotype was recorded many times. The genes are TRBV15 and TRBJ2-3; no clear D. V dropped 4 bases and J dropped 1 base, with 6 bases sitting between them. The CDR3 runs 13 residues. Germline V lookup: CDR1 LNHNV, CDR2 YYDKDF (reference sequence). The CDR3 region is CATSNPGTDTQYF. The CDR3 DNA reads TGTGCCACCAGCAACCCTGGCACAGATACGCAGTATTTT.

This clonotype has at least ten counts. The chain carries TRBV12-3 or TRBV12-4 and TRBJ1-5, with a possible D match to TRBD1 (6 bases). V was cut by 3 bases and J by 6 bases, with 12 bases left in between. The CDR3 is 14 residues long. CDR3 protein: CASSLGGPSQPQHF. The CDR3 region has the DNA TGTGCCAGCAGTTTGGGGGGGCCTAGTCAGCCCCAGCATTTT.

This clonotype was counted ten times or more. The chain employs TRBV5-1 and TRBJ1-1; D is uncertain. CDR3 length equals 14 residues. Germline V gives CDR1 SGHRS, CDR2 YFSETQ. Between the trimmed V and J ends, which lost 2 bases and 1 base, there was a span of 9 bases. CDR3 amino acids: CASSFDTKNTEAFF. CDR3 sequence (DNA): TGCGCCAGCAGCTTCGACACCAAGAACACTGAAGCTTTCTTT.

This clonotype was detected many times. This chain joins TRBV10-3 and TRBJ1-1; no clear D. Germline V gene data show CDR1 as ENHRY and CDR2 as SYGVKD. Trimming left V 9 bases short and J 0 bases short, with 5 bases between. CDR3 length equals 11 residues. CDR3 DNA: TGTGCCATTCAGGTGAACACTGAAGCTTTCTTT. Its protein is CAIQVNTEAFF.

This chain connects TRBV30 to TRBJ2-1, with 9 nucleotides matching TRBD2. The trim removed 0 bases at V and 8 bases at J, leaving 11 bases unmatched. The CDR3 has 16 residues. Germline V gene data show CDR1 as GTSNPN and CDR2 as SVGIG (reference sequence). CDR3 in DNA: TGTGCCTGGAGTGTATGGACTAGCGACGTTGATGATGAGCAGTTCTTC. Translation: CAWSVWTSDVDDEQFF.

This clonotype has at least ten counts. This chain joins TRBV15 and TRBJ2-2, with TRBD2 matching over 7 bases. The CDR3 sequence is 18 residues long. V lost 3 bases and J lost 3; bases outside the gene matches: 13. Germline V gene lookup returns CDR1 LNHNV and CDR2 YYDKDF (reference sequence). CDR3 nucleotides: TGTGCCACCAGCAGGCCACGGGAGGAACATTCCGACACCGGGGAGCTGTTTTTT. Its protein product is CATSRPREEHSDTGELFF.

This clonotype was observed at least ten times. V and J are TRBV28 and TRBJ2-5; no clear D. The germline V gene has CDR1 MDHEN and CDR2 SYDVKM. Trimming pared 2 bases from V and 4 bases from J, leaving 14 bases between. The CDR3 runs to 15 residues. CDR3 in DNA: TGTGCCAGCAGTTTACCCGGGTCAAAAGGAGAGACCCAGTACTTC. It encodes CASSLPGSKGETQYF.

This clonotype was detected many times. The chain links TRBV5-1 to TRBJ2-7; D uncertain. Germline V gives CDR1 SGHRS, CDR2 YFSETQ. The CDR3 totals 15 residues. V gave up 0 bases and J gave up 7 bases, with 17 bases separating them. CDR3 DNA sequence: TGCGCCAGCAGCTTGGACGGAGACCCACTACGGGAGCAGTACGTC. Protein: CASSLDGDPLREQYV.

This clonotype was seen repeatedly, ten times or more. The chain joins TRBV4-3 to TRBJ1-4; 9 bases agree with TRBD1. CDR1 is LGHNA and CDR2 is YSLEER in the germline V gene. J lost 4 bases, V lost 8 bases, and 11 bases had no gene match. This CDR3 contains 16 residues. CDR3 protein: CASGTGNDRGNEKLFF. Here the CDR3 DNA reads TGCGCCAGCGGGACAGGGAATGATCGGGGTAATGAAAAACTGTTTTTT.

This clonotype appeared many times. The V and J genes are TRBV19 and TRBJ2-1; 7 bases map to TRBD1. This CDR3 has 15 amino acids. Germline CDR1 is LNHDA and CDR2 is SQIVND (reference sequence). V dropped 5 bases and J dropped 0; count of bases not matched to a gene: 4. CDR3 sequence (DNA): TGTGCCAGTAGTGCGACAGGGAGCTCCTACAATGAGCAGTTCTTC. Amino acids: CASSATGSSYNEQFF. The full variable domain, with the rest looked up from reference TRBV19 and TRBJ2-1, is DGGITQSPKYLFRKEGQNVTLSCEQNLNHDAMYWYRQDPGQGLRLIYYSQIVNDFQKGDIAEGYSVSREKKESFPLTVTSAQKNPTAFYLCASSATGSSYNEQFFGPGTRLTVL.

This clonotype was seen at least ten times. This rearrangement joins TRBV25-1 to TRBJ2-3; 9 bases map to TRBD2. The CDR3 consists of 15 residues. Trimming removed 1 base from V and 5 bases from J; junction bases left unmatched: 4. Germline CDR1 is MGHDK and CDR2 is SYGVNS. CDR3 sequence: CASSEWRGGVDTQYF. The CDR3 DNA follows: TGTGCCAGCAGTGAATGGCGGGGGGGCGTAGATACGCAGTATTTT.

This clonotype was detected many times. V usage is TRBV6-6 and J usage is TRBJ2-1; D is unresolved. Deletions cut 0 bases from V and 9 bases from J, with 3 bases between. CDR3 length: 11 amino acids. Germline CDR1 and CDR2: MNHNY and SVGAGI (reference sequence). CDR3 amino acids: CASSYSSEQFF. CDR3 nucleotide sequence: TGTGCCAGCAGTTACTCTAGTGAGCAGTTCTTC.

This clonotype was detected ten times or more. V usage is TRBV18 and J usage is TRBJ2-4; D is unclear. The germline V and J ends were trimmed by 1 base and 0 bases, with 16 bases remaining between them. The CDR3 length is 18 residues. The germline V gene encodes CDR1 KGHSH and CDR2 LQKENI. This CDR3 reads CASSPLAPGALAKNIQYF. The CDR3 DNA follows: TGTGCCAGCTCACCACTGGCGCCAGGAGCACTAGCCAAAAACATTCAGTACTTC.

This clonotype occurred many times. This chain uses TRBV18 with TRBJ1-5, with a possible D match to TRBD1 (5 bases). With 6 bases removed from V and 0 bases from J, the gap between germline ends came to 12 bases. This CDR3 contains 15 residues. Germline V CDR1 and CDR2: KGHSH, LQKENI. CDR3 protein: CASSYGAASNQPQHF. The CDR3 bases are TGTGCCAGCTCTTATGGGGCAGCTAGCAATCAGCCCCAGCATTTT.

Ten or more counts support this clonotype. The chain recombines TRBV7-3 with TRBJ2-3; D uncertain. Germline values: CDR1 SGHTA, CDR2 FQGTGA. Trimming pared 8 bases from V and 6 bases from J, leaving 9 bases between. This CDR3 comprises 11 residues. CDR3 amino acids: CASAAEDTQYF. CDR3 coding DNA: TGTGCCAGCGCGGCTGAGGATACGCAGTATTTT.

This clonotype has a count of ten or more. The chain links TRBV5-1 to TRBJ2-1, with unresolved D. V was pared by 4 bases and J by 6 bases, with 8 bases between. The germline V gene encodes CDR1 SGHRS and CDR2 YFSETQ. This CDR3 is built from 12 residues. The CDR3 DNA follows: TGCGCCAGCAGCAACGACATCAATGAGCAGTTCTTC. Amino acids: CASSNDINEQFF.

Many counts were recorded for this clonotype. This sequence joins TRBV7-2 and TRBJ1-1, with 10 positions matching TRBD1. After removal of 4 bases from V and 11 bases from J, the junction contained 10 bases not matched to a gene. This CDR3 is 14 amino acids long. CDR1 SGHTA and CDR2 FQGNSA come from the germline V gene. Written as DNA, the CDR3 is TGTGCCAGCAGCTACACCCGACAGGGGGCGAGGGCTTTCTTT. It codes for CASSYTRQGARAFF.

This clonotype was seen many times. The junction departs from germline at one end; a sequencing error may be responsible. The rearrangement uses TRBV5-1 and TRBJ2-7, with 8 bases fitting TRBD1. The germline gives CDR1 SGHRS, CDR2 YFSETQ. This CDR3 contains 13 residues. CDR3: CASRLDREYEQYF. The CDR3 nucleotides are TGCGCCAGCAGATTGGACAGGGAATACGAGCAGTACTTC. Together with reference TRBV5-1 and TRBJ2-7, the CDR3 gives the full variable domain: KAGVTQTPRYLIKTRGQQVTLSCSPISGHRSVSWYQQTPGQGLQFLFEYFSETQRNKGNFPGRFSGRQFSNSRSEMNVSTLELGDSALYLCASRLDREYEQYFGPGTRLTVT.

In this sample, this clonotype turned up many times. The chain carries TRBV5-1 and TRBJ2-2, with a possible D match to TRBD2 (6 bases). Germline-derived CDR1 and CDR2 are SGHRS and YFSETQ. The length of the CDR3 is 16 residues. V was clipped by 0 bases and J by 1 base, with 10 bases between them. CDR3 loop: CASSLVPAGNTGELFF. Here the CDR3 DNA reads TGCGCCAGCAGCTTGGTACCAGCGGGGAACACCGGGGAGCTGTTTTTT.

This clonotype was counted at least ten times. The chain combines TRBV29-1 with TRBJ2-5; no definite D call. Germline V CDR1 and CDR2: SQVTM, ANQGSEA. The CDR3 consists of 13 residues. The germline V and J ends were trimmed by 6 bases and 2 bases, with 13 bases remaining between them. CDR3: CSVGPRLQETQYF. CDR3 coding DNA: TGCAGCGTGGGCCCTAGATTACAAGAGACCCAGTACTTC.

This rearrangement joins TRBV23-1 to TRBJ2-1; a possible D gene is TRBD2 (5 bases). TRBV23-1 has ORF status, its function being uncertain. Trimming pared 4 bases from V and 7 bases from J, leaving 11 bases between. CDR3 size: 13 residues. The CDR3 DNA sequence: TGCGCCAGCAGTCCCCATCCGGGGAATGAGCAGTTCTTC. Protein sequence: CASSPHPGNEQFF.